The text below deals with one T cell receptor (beta chain). Participants' own reports of clinical history determined their cohort assignment. As processed by the authors: Scientists estimated how many nucleated cells there were by amplifying reference gene primers. Profiling relied on immunoSEQ multiplex PCR, and the TCRdb table lists in-frame clones only, not all of them. The V and J calls and clone size come from that table; D and trimming were worked out from the DNA. The data show about 250,000 clones, roughly 90% seen once. Trimming took 5 bases from V and 10 from J; bases not matched to a gene: 6. The CDR3 extends over 13 amino acids. CDR1 is PRHDT, CDR2 FYEKMQ, per germline (reference sequence). This entry belongs to a study of blood T cell repertoires in COVID-19.

The chain employs TRBV13 and TRBJ1-1, with 11 nucleotides matching TRBD1. Material for sequencing was PBMCs or T cells enriched from blood (not recorded which). This receptor was identified in a woman aged 25 to 39 with acute COVID-19. The CDR3 DNA follows: TGTGCCAGCAGCCAAGGACAGGGGGCCGGAGCTTTCTTT. The encoded protein is CASSQGQGAGAFF.